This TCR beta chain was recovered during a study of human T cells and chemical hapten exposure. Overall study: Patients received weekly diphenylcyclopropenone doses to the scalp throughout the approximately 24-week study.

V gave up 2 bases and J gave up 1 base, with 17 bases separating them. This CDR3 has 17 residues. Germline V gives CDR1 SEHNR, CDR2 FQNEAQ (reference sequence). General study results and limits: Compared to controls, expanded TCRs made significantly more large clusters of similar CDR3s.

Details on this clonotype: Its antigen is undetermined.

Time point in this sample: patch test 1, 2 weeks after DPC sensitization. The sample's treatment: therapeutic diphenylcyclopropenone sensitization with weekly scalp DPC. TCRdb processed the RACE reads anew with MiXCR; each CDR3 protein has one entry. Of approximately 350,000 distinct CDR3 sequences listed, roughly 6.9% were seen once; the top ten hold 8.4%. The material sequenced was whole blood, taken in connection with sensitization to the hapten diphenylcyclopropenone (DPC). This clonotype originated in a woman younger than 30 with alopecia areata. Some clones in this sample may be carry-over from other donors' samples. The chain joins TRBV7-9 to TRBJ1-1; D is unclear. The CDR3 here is CASSLYGERETNTEAFF. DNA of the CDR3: TGTGCCAGCAGCTTATATGGTGAGAGAGAAACGAACACTGAAGCTTTCTTT.